The source of this TCR beta chain is a study of spatial heterogeneity in lung cancer (dated by TCRdb to the late 2010s). General notes on the study: Beta-chain transcripts were consistently detected in greater numbers than alpha-chain transcripts, which likely reflects a higher abundance of beta-chain transcripts. In the raw uncorrected reads, each unique combination of TCR and UMI appeared more than ten times on average. The study quantitatively compared TCR alpha and beta repertoires across multiple tumor regions, matched nontumor lung and blood in non-small cell lung cancer. Nonsynonymous mutation counts, determined by whole-exome sequencing of tumor tissue, were related to TCR repertoire features. Both alpha and beta chains were TCR-sequenced in samples taken at surgery, namely 220 tumor regions, under 80 matched nontumor lung samples and about 54 PBMC samples. Broader findings and caveats from the paper: Additional single-cell paired TCR alpha and beta sequencing was considered necessary to confirm, at a functional level, the hypothesis that regional TCRs recognize regional mutations. Ubiquitous expanded tumor TCRs were detected in blood more often at tumor resection than at routine follow-up.

This clonotype was counted only a few times. This receptor's antigen is unknown. Base qualities are not recorded, but no much larger clone differs from it by a single base. Sample time point, as interpreted from the label and publication: sample taken at primary tumor resection. Whole RNA extracted from tumor and nontumor lung tissue, or from cryopreserved PBMC samples, was used for TCR sequencing without cell sorting. The donors were more than 60 patients from the lung TRACERx cohort who had early-stage, untreated non-small cell lung cancer. A patient was chosen for TCR sequencing only when enough RNA was available from at least two tumor regions. The library was made by 5' RACE. Sequencer: NextSeq 500. To allow correction of PCR and sequencing errors, the TCR library protocol tagged every TCR cDNA molecule with a unique molecular identifier. The original methods were these. TCR identification, UMI-based error correction and CDR3 extraction were all carried out with Decombinator tools. TCRs above a frequency of 2 per 1,000, corresponding to the top 1% of the tumor frequency distribution, were defined as expanded. Renyi diversity was computed with the R vegan package after each repertoire had been subsampled 100 times to 5,000 TCRs. CDR3 similarity networks were built from amino acid triplet string-kernel similarity, with CDR3s being connected when pairwise similarity was above 0.82. The raw public data were reprocessed by TCRdb itself: fastp quality trimming at Q25, MiXCR clonotype calling, in-frame beta chains only. Every distinct CDR3 protein forms one entry, paired with its most common genes and DNA. The V and J calls shown here were made by TCRdb, not taken from the authors' results. In all, the sample holds 10,000 to 11,000 distinct CDR3 sequences, and 24% of those were seen once. The biggest ten clones account for roughly 33% of the sample.

The TCR sequence derives from a female donor with early-stage non-small cell lung cancer. The source was PBMCs, collected at surgery.

The CDR3 region reads CAISPPEGYEQYF. The nucleotides are TGTGCCATCAGCCCCCCCGAGGGCTACGAGCAGTACTTC. Recombination connected TRBV10-3 to TRBJ2-7, with TRBD2 as a weak D call on 5 bases. CDR1 and CDR2 are drawn from the germline V gene: ENHRY, SYGVKD. Trimming removed 6 bases from V and 3 bases from J, leaving 12 bases between the germline ends. Its CDR3 holds 13 amino acids, cysteine through phenylalanine. Only CDR3 DNA remains: 39 bases, in frame from the first base.